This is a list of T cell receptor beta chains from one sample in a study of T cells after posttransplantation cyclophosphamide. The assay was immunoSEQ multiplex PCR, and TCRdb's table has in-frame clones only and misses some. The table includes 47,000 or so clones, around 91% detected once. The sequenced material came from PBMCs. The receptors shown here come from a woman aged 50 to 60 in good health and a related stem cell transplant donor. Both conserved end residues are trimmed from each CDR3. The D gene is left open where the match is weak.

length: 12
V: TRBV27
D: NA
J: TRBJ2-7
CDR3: ASSLSRGSYEQY

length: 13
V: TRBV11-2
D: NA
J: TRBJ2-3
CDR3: ASSLRGTSTDTQY

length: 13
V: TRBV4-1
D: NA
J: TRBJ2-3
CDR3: ASSLQLTPEDTQY

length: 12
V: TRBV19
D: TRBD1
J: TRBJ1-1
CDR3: ASSPIHDRGLDF

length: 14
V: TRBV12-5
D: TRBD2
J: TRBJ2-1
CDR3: ASGLVLAGRGGEQF

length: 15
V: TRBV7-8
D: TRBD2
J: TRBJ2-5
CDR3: ASSFGSSGRAGETQY

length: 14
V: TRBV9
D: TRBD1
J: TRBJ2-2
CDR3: ASSVGHGTGGGELF

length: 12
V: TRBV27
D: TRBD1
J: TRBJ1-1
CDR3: ASSRDRVNTEAF

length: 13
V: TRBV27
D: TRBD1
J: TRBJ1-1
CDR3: ASSLSGTGLAEAF

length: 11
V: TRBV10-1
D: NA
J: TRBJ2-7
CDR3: ASSESGGREQY

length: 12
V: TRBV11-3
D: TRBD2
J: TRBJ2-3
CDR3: ASKRGTDTDTQY

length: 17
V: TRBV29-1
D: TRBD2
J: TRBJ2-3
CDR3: SVEDQFLAGVQGTDTQY

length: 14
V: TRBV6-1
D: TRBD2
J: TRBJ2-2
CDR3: ASSEDSGRNTGELF

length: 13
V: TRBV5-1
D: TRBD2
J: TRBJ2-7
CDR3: ASSRSGSYSYEQY

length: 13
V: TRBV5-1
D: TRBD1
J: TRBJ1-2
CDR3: ASGLEPGQDYGYT

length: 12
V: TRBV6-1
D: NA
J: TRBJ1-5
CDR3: ASSQGISNQPQH

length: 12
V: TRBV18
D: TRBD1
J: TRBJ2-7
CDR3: ASRPGVGGNEQY

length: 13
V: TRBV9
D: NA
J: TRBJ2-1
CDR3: ASSARDFAYNEQF

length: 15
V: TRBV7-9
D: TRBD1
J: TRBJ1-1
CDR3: ASSLAVGTGLNTEAF

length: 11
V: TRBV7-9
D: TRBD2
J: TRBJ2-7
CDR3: ASRAGESSEQY

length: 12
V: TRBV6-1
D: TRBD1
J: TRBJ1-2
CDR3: ASIWTGTNYGYT

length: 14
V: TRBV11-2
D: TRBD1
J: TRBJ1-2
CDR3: ASSTVIDRGNYGYT

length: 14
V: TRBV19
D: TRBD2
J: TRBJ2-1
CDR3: ASSRTSGRGLNEQF

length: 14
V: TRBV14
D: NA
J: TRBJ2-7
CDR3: ASSQRGGRRMDPQY

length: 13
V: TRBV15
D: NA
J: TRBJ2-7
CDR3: ATSRRQDSSYEQY

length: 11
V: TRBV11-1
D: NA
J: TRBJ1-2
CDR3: ASSAGVNYGYT

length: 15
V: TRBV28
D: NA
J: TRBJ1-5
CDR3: ASSSPGRGGSNQPQH

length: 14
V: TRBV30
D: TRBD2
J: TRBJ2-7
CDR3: AWSSYGLAGGNEQY

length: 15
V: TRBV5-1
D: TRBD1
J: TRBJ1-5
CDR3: ASSPVPGTGTLQPQH

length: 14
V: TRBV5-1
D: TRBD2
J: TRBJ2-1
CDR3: ASSRGTSGISGEQF

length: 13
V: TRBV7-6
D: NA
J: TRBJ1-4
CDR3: ASSLVGGGEEKLF

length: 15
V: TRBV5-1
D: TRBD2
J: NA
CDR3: ASSFSSSGRAQHEQY

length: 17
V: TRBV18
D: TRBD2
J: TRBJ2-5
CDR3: ASSPLSVASGRIEETQY

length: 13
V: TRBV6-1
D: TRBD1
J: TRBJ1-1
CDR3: ASSAWTGQNTEAF

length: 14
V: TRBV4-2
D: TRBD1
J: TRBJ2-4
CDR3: ASSHLGPGGENIQY

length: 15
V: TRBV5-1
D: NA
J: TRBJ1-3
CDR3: ASSLWVDGGSGNTIY